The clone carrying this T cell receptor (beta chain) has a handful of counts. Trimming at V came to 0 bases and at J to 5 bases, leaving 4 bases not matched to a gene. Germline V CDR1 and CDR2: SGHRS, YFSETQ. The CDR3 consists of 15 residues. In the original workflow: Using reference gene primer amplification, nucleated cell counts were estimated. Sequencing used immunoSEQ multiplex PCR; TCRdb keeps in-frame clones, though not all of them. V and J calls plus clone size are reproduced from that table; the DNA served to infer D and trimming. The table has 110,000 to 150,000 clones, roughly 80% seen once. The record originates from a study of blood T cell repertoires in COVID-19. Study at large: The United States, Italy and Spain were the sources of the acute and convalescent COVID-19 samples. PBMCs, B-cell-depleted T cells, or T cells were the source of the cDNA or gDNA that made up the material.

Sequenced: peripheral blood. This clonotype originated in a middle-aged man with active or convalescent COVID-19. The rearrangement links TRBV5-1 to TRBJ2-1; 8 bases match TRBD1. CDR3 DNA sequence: TGCGCCAGCAGCTTGGGGACAGGGAACCACAATGAGCAGTTCTTC. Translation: CASSLGTGNHNEQFF. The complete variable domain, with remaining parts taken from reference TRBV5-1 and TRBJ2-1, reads KAGVTQTPRYLIKTRGQQVTLSCSPISGHRSVSWYQQTPGQGLQFLFEYFSETQRNKGNFPGRFSGRQFSNSRSEMNVSTLELGDSALYLCASSLGTGNHNEQFFGPGTRLTVL.